This entry lists 22 T cell receptor beta chains sequenced from one sample in a study of blood T cell repertoires in COVID-19. TCRdb's copy holds only in-frame clones and misses some; the assay was immunoSEQ multiplex PCR. The sample consists of 350,000 to 400,000 clones, about 88% of them appearing once. Sequenced sample: peripheral blood. All receptors come from an older woman with COVID-19, enrolled during active disease.

The chain links TRBV6-5 to TRBJ1-2, with 8 bases identical to TRBD1. Trimming cost V 7 bases and J 6 bases; bases outside gene matches: 7. CDR3 size: 13 residues. Germline V CDR1 and CDR2: MNHEY, SVGAGI. CDR3 region: CASNPGTGDGYTF. CDR3 DNA sequence: TGTGCCAGCAACCCCGGGACAGGTGATGGCTACACCTTC.

The chain employs TRBV15 and TRBJ2-2, with D perhaps TRBD2 (5 bases). The CDR3 runs to 16 residues. Trimming shortened V by 3 bases and J by 2 bases, and 13 bases separated the two germline ends. Germline values: CDR1 LNHNV, CDR2 YYDKDF (reference sequence). Here the CDR3 DNA reads TGTGCCACCAGCAGGGAAAGAGGACTCAACACCGGGGAGCTGTTTTTT. Encoded protein: CATSRERGLNTGELFF.

The chain is built from TRBV12-3 or TRBV12-4 and TRBJ1-1; D remains unclear. This CDR3 is built from 12 residues. V was cut by 3 bases and J by 5 bases, with 7 bases left in between. Here the CDR3 reads CASSFPETEAFF. CDR3 in DNA: TGTGCCAGCAGTTTCCCCGAGACTGAAGCTTTCTTT.

The genes are TRBV27 and TRBJ2-1, with a tentative D call TRBD2 (5 bases). Germline CDR1 and CDR2: MNHEY and SMNVEV (reference sequence). The V gene lost 7 bases and the J gene lost 4 bases, with 8 bases spanning the gap. The CDR3 contains 12 residues. The CDR3 protein is CASTTIYNEQFF. CDR3 bases: TGTGCCAGCACGACTATTTACAATGAGCAGTTCTTC.

The V and J genes are TRBV27 and TRBJ1-2; no firm D call. This CDR3 has 13 residues. V shed 5 bases and J shed 1 base, with 8 bases lying between them. Germline CDR1 and CDR2: MNHEY and SMNVEV (reference sequence). This CDR3 reads CASSVASNYGYTF. The CDR3 DNA follows: TGTGCCAGCAGTGTAGCCAGTAACTATGGCTACACCTTC.

V usage is TRBV28 and J usage is TRBJ2-6; the D gene is possibly TRBD1 (6 bases). The CDR3 has 15 residues. Trimming cost V 6 bases and J 4 bases, with 13 bases left between them. Germline assignment: CDR1 MDHEN and CDR2 SYDVKM. The DNA of the CDR3 is TGTGCCAGCAGCAAGACAGGTACCGGGGCCAACGTCCTGACTTTC. It is translated as CASSKTGTGANVLTF.

J is TRBJ2-7 and V is TRBV30; 9 nucleotides agree with TRBD2. The junction had 11 bases not matched to a gene; V was cut back by 8 bases and J by 0 bases. CDR3 size: 15 residues. CDR1 GTSNPN and CDR2 SVGIG come from the germline V gene (reference sequence). CDR3 coding DNA: TGTGCCGTCCGGCTAGCGGGGTCGAGCTCCTACGAGCAGTACTTC. This sequence encodes CAVRLAGSSSYEQYF.

This clone was recorded once. The genes are TRBV5-5 and TRBJ2-6, with D unresolved. Germline V gene data show CDR1 as SGHKS and CDR2 as YYEKEE (reference sequence). CDR3 size: 14 residues. V was pared by 3 bases and J by 4 bases, with 8 bases between. CDR3 sequence: CASSSPTGANVLTF. The CDR3 DNA reads as TGTGCCAGCAGCTCACCTACCGGGGCCAACGTCCTGACTTTC.

The V and J genes are TRBV19 and TRBJ1-1; D may be TRBD1 (5 bases). The germline V and J ends were trimmed by 9 bases and 4 bases, with 12 bases remaining between them. CDR3 length: 12 amino acids. The germline gives CDR1 LNHDA, CDR2 SQIVND (reference sequence). The CDR3 is CASQLGGTEAFF. DNA for the CDR3: TGTGCCAGCCAACTGGGGGGCACTGAAGCTTTCTTT.

V and J are TRBV6-1 and TRBJ1-1; 7 positions match TRBD1. The V gene end was trimmed by 2 bases and the J gene end by 5 bases; junction bases not matched to a gene: 5. The CDR3 totals 14 residues. Germline V gives CDR1 MNHNS, CDR2 SASEGT. Here the CDR3 DNA reads TGTGCCAGCAGTGAACAGGGGGATCGTACTGAAGCTTTCTTT. Amino acid sequence: CASSEQGDRTEAFF.

This chain uses TRBV11-2 with TRBJ1-2, with D maybe TRBD1 (5 bases). Germline values: CDR1 SGHAT, CDR2 FQNNGV. The CDR3 totals 15 residues. Trimming removed 2 bases from V and 1 base from J, with 11 bases in between. The CDR3 DNA reads TGTGCCAGCAGCTTAAGACCCCAGGGTAACTATGGCTACACCTTC. It yields the protein CASSLRPQGNYGYTF.

This chain uses TRBV6-6 with TRBJ2-7, with D perhaps matching TRBD1 (6 bases). Germline V CDR1 and CDR2: MNHNY, SVGAGI (reference sequence). This CDR3 is 16 amino acids long. Trimming took 4 bases from V and 1 from J, leaving 17 bases between them. CDR3 sequence reads: CASSFLDRYNSYEQYF. As DNA, the CDR3 is TGTGCCAGCAGTTTCCTGGACAGATACAATTCCTACGAGCAGTACTTC.

The rearrangement links TRBV4-3 to TRBJ1-5; D unclear. V was clipped by 2 bases and J by 3 bases, with 8 bases between them. CDR1 and CDR2 (germline): LGHNA, YSLEER. This CDR3 is built from 14 residues. The CDR3 bases are TGCGCCAGCAGCCAACGGTGGGCCAATCAGCCCCAGCATTTT. Protein: CASSQRWANQPQHF.

The J gene is TRBJ2-7, the V gene TRBV30; possible D gene TRBD2, 6 bases. V shed 4 bases and J shed 0 bases, with 10 bases lying between them. Germline V gives CDR1 GTSNPN, CDR2 SVGIG (reference sequence). This CDR3 spans 13 amino acids. CDR3 sequence reads: CAWNRDSSYEQYF. As DNA, the CDR3 is TGTGCCTGGAACCGGGACTCCTCCTACGAGCAGTACTTC.

This chain joins TRBV13 and TRBJ1-3; possibly TRBD1 for D (5 bases). V was trimmed by 0 bases and J by 10 bases, leaving 10 bases between them. Germline V lookup: CDR1 PRHDT, CDR2 FYEKMQ (reference sequence). This CDR3 contains 13 residues. The CDR3 bases are TGTGCCAGCAGCTTAGGCAGGGTAACAACCATATATTTT. It encodes CASSLGRVTTIYF.

This clone was counted a single time. The chain links TRBV5-6 to TRBJ2-7; D is uncertain. V shed 2 bases and J shed 3 bases, with 12 bases lying between them. Germline CDR1 SGHDT, CDR2 YYEEEE. This CDR3 spans 14 amino acids. The CDR3 reads CASSFYPLRYEQYF. CDR3 DNA: TGTGCCAGCAGCTTCTATCCCCTCCGCTACGAGCAGTACTTC.

The chain couples TRBV6-6 to TRBJ1-3, with unresolved D. The germline V gene encodes CDR1 MNHNY and CDR2 SVGAGI (reference sequence). V dropped 2 bases and J dropped 4 bases, with 12 bases sitting between them. The CDR3 sequence is 15 residues long. CDR3 DNA sequence: TGTGCCAGCAGTTACAAATCAGGCACGGGAAACACCATATATTTT. Residues: CASSYKSGTGNTIYF.

The rearrangement uses TRBV5-1 and TRBJ1-1; a weak D match, TRBD1 (6 bases). The germline CDR1 and CDR2 sequences are SGHRS and YFSETQ. The CDR3 spans 16 residues. Trimming left V 0 bases short and J 0 bases short, with 12 bases between. For the CDR3, the DNA is TGCGCCAGCAGCTTGGGCAGGGGCGCATTGAACACTGAAGCTTTCTTT. Protein product: CASSLGRGALNTEAFF. The full variable domain, its missing parts supplied by reference TRBV5-1 and TRBJ1-1, is KAGVTQTPRYLIKTRGQQVTLSCSPISGHRSVSWYQQTPGQGLQFLFEYFSETQRNKGNFPGRFSGRQFSNSRSEMNVSTLELGDSALYLCASSLGRGALNTEAFFGQGTRLTVV.

This clone showed up many times. V usage is TRBV5-6 and J usage is TRBJ1-6; D gene unclear. Per germline, CDR1 SGHDT and CDR2 YYEEEE. With 4 bases removed from V and 0 bases from J, the gap between germline ends came to 11 bases. The CDR3 contains 16 residues. The CDR3 loop reads CASSAKPSSYNSPLHF. As DNA, the CDR3 is TGTGCCAGCAGCGCGAAACCGAGCTCCTATAATTCACCCCTCCACTTT.

This chain uses TRBV7-6 with TRBJ2-7; D uncertain. The germline V gene encodes CDR1 SGHVS and CDR2 FNYEAQ. The ends were cut back, 5 bases at V and 4 bases at J, with 12 bases in the middle. There are 13 residues in the CDR3. CDR3 region: CASSPSNGYEQYF. DNA of the CDR3: TGTGCCAGCAGCCCCTCGAACGGGTACGAGCAGTACTTC.

V is TRBV21-1 and J is TRBJ1-5; the table's D call of TRBD1 was not tested on the DNA. TRBV21-1 is a listed pseudogene. This CDR3 is 16 amino acids long. CDR3 region: CASSRSGQLGNQPQHF. The CDR3 nucleotides are TGTGCCAGCAGCAGGTCAGGACAACTGGGCAATCAGCCCCAGCATTTT.

This clone was counted a single time. The rearrangement links TRBV29-1 to TRBJ2-1, with 14 nucleotides matching TRBD2. The CDR3 covers 14 residues. Germline-derived CDR1 and CDR2 are SQVTM and ANQGSEA. V trimming: 3 bases; J trimming: 8 bases; junction bases outside the gene matches: 3. This CDR3 reads CSVDGTSGGDEQFF. CDR3 DNA sequence: TGCAGCGTTGACGGGACTAGCGGGGGTGATGAGCAGTTCTTC.